Below are 3 T cell receptor beta chains sequenced from a single sample in a study of blood T cell repertoires in COVID-19. Clones were read by immunoSEQ multiplex PCR, and TCRdb kept only the in-frame ones, dropping some. The repertoire holds 300,000 to 400,000 clones, with approximately 85% as singletons. Material for sequencing was peripheral blood. Source of these receptors: a human donor in a cohort sampled during active COVID-19.

The chain is built from TRBV12-5 and TRBJ2-4, with 8 bases aligning to TRBD1. Germline CDR1 is LGHNT and CDR2 is FRNRAP. The CDR3 sequence is 17 residues long. Trimming cost V 3 bases and J 6 bases; bases outside gene matches: 13. DNA for the CDR3: TGTGCTAGTGGTTTAGGATTCCAGGGGGCGCGAAGAAACATTCAGTACTTC. This translates into CASGLGFQGARRNIQYF.

The genes are TRBV30 and TRBJ1-2; D perhaps matches TRBD1 (6 bases). The CDR3 is 16 residues long. Germline loops: CDR1 GTSNPN, CDR2 SVGIG (reference sequence). Trimming took off 2 bases at V and 6 bases at J, with 22 bases between the two ends. This CDR3 reads CAWSLPGTPPPDGYTF. CDR3 nucleotide sequence: TGTGCCTGGAGTTTACCCGGGACACCCCCGCCTGATGGCTACACCTTC.

This sequence joins TRBV3-1 (or the pseudogene TRBV3-2) and TRBJ1-2, with D perhaps TRBD1 (5 bases). Germline V gene sequence: CDR1 LGHDT, CDR2 YNNKEL (reference sequence). V lost 4 bases, J lost 4 bases, and 10 bases lay in between. This CDR3 has 13 amino acids. CDR3 DNA: TGTGCCAGCAGCCTGACAGTGGGCTATGGCTACACCTTC. This codes for CASSLTVGYGYTF.